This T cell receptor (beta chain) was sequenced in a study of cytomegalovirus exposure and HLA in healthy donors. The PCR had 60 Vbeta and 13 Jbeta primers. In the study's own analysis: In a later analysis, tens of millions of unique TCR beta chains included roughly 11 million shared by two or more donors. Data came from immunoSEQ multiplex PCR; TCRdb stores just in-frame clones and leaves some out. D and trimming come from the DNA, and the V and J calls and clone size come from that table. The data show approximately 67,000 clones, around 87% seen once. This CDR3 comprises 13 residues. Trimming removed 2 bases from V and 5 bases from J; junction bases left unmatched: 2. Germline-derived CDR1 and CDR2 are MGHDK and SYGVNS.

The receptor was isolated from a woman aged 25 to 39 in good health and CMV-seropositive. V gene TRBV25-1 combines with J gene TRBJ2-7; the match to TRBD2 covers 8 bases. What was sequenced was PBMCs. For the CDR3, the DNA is TGTGCCAGCAGTGAACACGGGAGGGACGAGCAGTACTTC. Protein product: CASSEHGRDEQYF.